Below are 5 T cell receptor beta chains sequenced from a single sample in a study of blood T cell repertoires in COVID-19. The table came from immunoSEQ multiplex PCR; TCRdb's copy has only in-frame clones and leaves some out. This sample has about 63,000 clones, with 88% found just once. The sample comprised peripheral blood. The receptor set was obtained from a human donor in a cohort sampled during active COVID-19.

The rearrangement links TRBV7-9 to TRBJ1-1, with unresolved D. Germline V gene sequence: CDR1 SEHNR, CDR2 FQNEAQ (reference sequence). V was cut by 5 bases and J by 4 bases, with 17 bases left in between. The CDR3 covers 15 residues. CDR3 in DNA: TGTGCCAGCAGCGCCCGGACGGGGATGGGCACTGAAGCTTTCTTT. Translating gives CASSARTGMGTEAFF.

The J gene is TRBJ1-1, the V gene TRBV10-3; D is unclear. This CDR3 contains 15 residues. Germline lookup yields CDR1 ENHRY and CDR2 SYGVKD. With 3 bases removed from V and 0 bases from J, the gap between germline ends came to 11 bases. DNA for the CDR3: TGTGCCATCAGTGACGAGTTGGGAGTGAACACTGAAGCTTTCTTT. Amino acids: CAISDELGVNTEAFF.

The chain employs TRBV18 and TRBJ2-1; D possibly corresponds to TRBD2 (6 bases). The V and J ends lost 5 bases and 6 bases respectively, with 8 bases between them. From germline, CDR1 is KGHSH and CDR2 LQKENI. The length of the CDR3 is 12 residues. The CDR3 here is CASSKEGNEQFF. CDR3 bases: TGTGCCAGCTCAAAGGAGGGCAATGAGCAGTTCTTC.

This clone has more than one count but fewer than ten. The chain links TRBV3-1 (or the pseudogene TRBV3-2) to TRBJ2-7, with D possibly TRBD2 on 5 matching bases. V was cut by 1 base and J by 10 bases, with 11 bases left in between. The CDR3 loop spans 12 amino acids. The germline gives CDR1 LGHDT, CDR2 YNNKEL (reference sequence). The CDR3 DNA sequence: TGTGCCAGCAGCCAAGCGGAGGCAAGACAGTACTTC. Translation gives CASSQAEARQYF.

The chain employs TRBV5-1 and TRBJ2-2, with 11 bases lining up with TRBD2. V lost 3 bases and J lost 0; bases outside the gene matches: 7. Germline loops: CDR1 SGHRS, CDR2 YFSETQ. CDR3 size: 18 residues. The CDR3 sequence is CASSSVLAGGTNTGELFF. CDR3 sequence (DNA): TGCGCCAGCAGCTCGGTCCTAGCGGGGGGAACGAACACCGGGGAGCTGTTTTTT. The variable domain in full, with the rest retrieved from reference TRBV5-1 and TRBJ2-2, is KAGVTQTPRYLIKTRGQQVTLSCSPISGHRSVSWYQQTPGQGLQFLFEYFSETQRNKGNFPGRFSGRQFSNSRSEMNVSTLELGDSALYLCASSSVLAGGTNTGELFFGEGSRLTVL.